These 16 T cell receptor beta chains share one sample of origin, sequenced in a study of blood T cell repertoires in COVID-19. Sequencing was performed with immunoSEQ multiplex PCR; in TCRdb, only in-frame clones are kept and a portion is missing. Here the sample spans a few hundred thousand clones, 88% being singletons. The specimen was peripheral blood. These receptor sequences come from a woman aged 30 to 39 with COVID-19, enrolled during active disease.

CDR3: CASSVSSFEGGYTF. In nucleotides, the CDR3 is TGTGCCAGCAGCGTTTCGTCATTCGAGGGAGGCTACACCTTC. The chain is built from TRBV9 and TRBJ1-2; D ambiguous. V shed 2 bases and J shed 8 bases, with 16 bases lying between them. Germline V gene data show CDR1 as SGDLS and CDR2 as YYNGEE. The CDR3 extends over 14 amino acids.

This chain uses TRBV2 with TRBJ2-3; possibly TRBD2 for D (6 bases). The V and J ends lost 6 bases and 0 bases respectively, with 10 bases between them. The germline gives CDR1 SNHLY, CDR2 FYNNEI. CDR3 size: 14 residues. CDR3 sequence: CASRGTLSTDTQYF. DNA of the CDR3: TGTGCCAGCAGGGGGACTCTCAGCACAGATACGCAGTATTTT.

This chain connects TRBV7-2 to TRBJ2-7, with TRBD1 matching over 10 bases. V shed 5 bases and J 5 bases; nucleotides not matched to a gene: 9. Per the germline V gene, CDR1 is SGHTA and CDR2 is FQGNSA. This CDR3 is built from 15 residues. This CDR3 is CASSRYGQGGDEQYF. Written as DNA, the CDR3 is TGTGCCAGCAGCAGGTATGGACAGGGGGGCGACGAGCAGTACTTC. Drawing the rest from reference TRBV7-2 and TRBJ2-7, the complete variable domain is GAGVSQSPSNKVTEKGKDVELRCDPISGHTALYWYRQSLGQGLEFLIYFQGNSAPDKSGLPSDRFSAERTGGSVSTLTIQRTQQEDSAVYLCASSRYGQGGDEQYFGPGTRLTVT.

The V call is TRBV29-1, the J call TRBJ2-3, with 8 bases aligning to TRBD1. The CDR3 covers 13 residues. Germline CDR1 SQVTM, CDR2 ANQGSEA. V gave up 4 bases and J gave up 6 bases; unmatched junction bases: 6. The CDR3 reads CSVGRQGWDTQYF. CDR3 DNA sequence: TGCAGCGTTGGAAGACAGGGGTGGGATACGCAGTATTTT.

This chain joins TRBV5-6 and TRBJ2-3; the D gene is possibly TRBD1 (5 bases). CDR1 is SGHDT and CDR2 is YYEEEE in the germline V gene. This CDR3 has 15 residues. Trimming took 4 bases from V and 1 from J, leaving 13 bases between them. The CDR3 is CASSPGLGGTDTQYF. CDR3 coding DNA: TGTGCCAGCAGCCCCGGATTAGGGGGCACAGATACGCAGTATTTT.

The V gene is TRBV7-3, the J gene TRBJ2-2; no reliable D call. V lost 2 bases and J lost 8, with 9 bases in between. CDR1 SGHTA and CDR2 FQGTGA come from the germline V gene. The CDR3 is 13 amino acids. This chain's CDR3 is CASSLRGGGELFF. The DNA for the CDR3 is TGTGCCAGCAGCTTACGAGGTGGAGGGGAGCTGTTTTTT.

This clone was detected only a few times. The V call is TRBV5-1, the J call TRBJ2-7, with 9 bases that match TRBD1. CDR3 length: 14 residues. The J segment lost 4 bases and the V segment lost 4 bases, leaving 6 bases of the junction unmatched. Germline V gene lookup returns CDR1 SGHRS and CDR2 YFSETQ. The CDR3 loop reads CASSAGQGLYEQYF. The CDR3 DNA reads as TGCGCCAGCAGCGCCGGACAGGGGCTATACGAGCAGTACTTC.

The V call is TRBV2, the J call TRBJ2-5, with 8 bases that match TRBD1. V lost 3 bases to trimming and J lost 4 bases; unmatched junction nucleotides: 7. Germline V lookup: CDR1 SNHLY, CDR2 FYNNEI. The CDR3 covers 15 residues. The CDR3 reads CASSEEDREGETQYF. CDR3 coding DNA: TGTGCCAGCAGTGAGGAGGACAGGGAAGGAGAGACCCAGTACTTC.

The chain joins TRBV30 to TRBJ1-1; 8 nucleotides agree with TRBD1. The CDR3 is 13 amino acids. V shed 0 bases and J 5 bases; nucleotides not matched to a gene: 2. Germline CDR1 GTSNPN, CDR2 SVGIG (reference sequence). CDR3 amino acids: CAWSVQGATEAFF. CDR3 bases: TGTGCCTGGAGTGTGCAGGGGGCAACTGAAGCTTTCTTT.

The CDR3 protein is CASSRYRGRGETQYF. The CDR3 bases are TGTGCCAGCAGCCGTTACAGGGGGCGAGGGGAGACCCAGTACTTC. The genes are TRBV3-1 (or the pseudogene TRBV3-2) and TRBJ2-5; 9 bases align to TRBD1. Germline V gene data show CDR1 as LGHDT and CDR2 as YNNKEL (reference sequence). The length of the CDR3 is 15 residues. V lost 4 bases, J lost 5 bases, and 8 bases stayed unmatched.

This sequence joins TRBV4-3 and TRBJ1-2, with 9 bases aligning to TRBD1. V was pared by 1 base and J by 8 bases, with 2 bases of the junction left unmatched. The length of the CDR3 is 13 residues. Per the germline V gene, CDR1 is LGHNA and CDR2 is YSLEER. The CDR3 coding sequence is TGCGCCAGCAGCCAAGGACAGGGGGACGGCTACACCTTC. This sequence encodes CASSQGQGDGYTF.

V usage is TRBV13 and J usage is TRBJ2-2, with D perhaps TRBD1 (5 bases). The germline V gene encodes CDR1 PRHDT and CDR2 FYEKMQ (reference sequence). V dropped 0 bases and J dropped 5 bases, with 7 bases sitting between them. The length of the CDR3 is 14 residues. In DNA, the CDR3 is TGTGCCAGCAGCTTAGGGGACAAAACCGGGGAGCTGTTTTTT. This sequence encodes CASSLGDKTGELFF.

This chain joins TRBV13 and TRBJ2-2; no reliable D call. The CDR3 length is 12 residues. From germline, CDR1 is PRHDT and CDR2 FYEKMQ (reference sequence). Between the trimmed V and J ends, which lost 3 bases and 5 bases, there was a span of 4 bases. The CDR3 nucleotides read TGTGCCAGCAGCTTCGGGACCGGGGAGCTGTTTTTT. Its protein product is CASSFGTGELFF.

The chain couples TRBV2 to TRBJ2-2; D not resolved. Trimming stripped 7 bases from V and 2 bases from J, with 11 bases between. Germline CDR1 SNHLY, CDR2 FYNNEI. CDR3 size: 14 residues. CDR3 DNA sequence: TGTGCCAGCACGATAGAAATTAACACCGGGGAGCTGTTTTTT. Translation gives CASTIEINTGELFF.

The chain joins TRBV28 to TRBJ1-5; 7 bases agree with TRBD1. This CDR3 has 18 residues. With V trimmed by 5 bases and J by 1 base, 14 bases remained unmatched. The V gene's germline CDR1 is MDHEN and CDR2 SYDVKM. The CDR3 DNA follows: TGTGCCAGCAGTCCCTACCCGGCAGGGGGGTTCAGCAATCAGCCCCAGCATTTT. Its translation is CASSPYPAGGFSNQPQHF.

In this sample, this clone turned up once. The CDR3 region is CASSPGLADYNEQFF. The CDR3 DNA reads as TGTGCCAGCAGCCCAGGACTAGCGGACTACAATGAGCAGTTCTTC. V is TRBV5-4 and J is TRBJ2-1; 10 nucleotides match TRBD2. This CDR3 is built from 15 residues. Germline-derived CDR1 and CDR2 are SGHNT and YYREEE (reference sequence). V gave up 4 bases and J gave up 3 bases; unmatched junction bases: 4.